Below are 22 T cell receptor beta chains sequenced from a single sample in a study of T cells in Graves' hyperthyroidism and ophthalmopathy (dated by TCRdb to the late 2010s). The library relied on multiplex PCR. The sample was run on an Illumina HiSeq 2000. The TCR beta CDR3 regions were amplified from RNA transcripts. For the first round of RT-PCR on the TCR CDR3, the HTBI primer set was used together with the Qiagen OneStep RT-PCR kit. Through fastp at Q25 and MiXCR, TCRdb rebuilt clones from the public reads, retaining in-frame beta chains. Under each unique CDR3 protein, matching rows form one entry showing the most common genes and DNA. The sample contains 550,000 to 600,000 distinct CDR3 sequences, around 46% of them found a single time. Around 17% of the sample is held by the ten biggest clonotypes. Sample: peripheral blood or thyroid tissue (not recorded which). These receptors were obtained from an adult woman with Graves' disease, either hyperthyroidism or ophthalmopathy (not recorded which).

The V gene is TRBV11-2, the J gene TRBJ1-2; D is unresolved. This CDR3 comprises 13 residues. Germline CDR1 and CDR2: SGHAT and FQNNGV. The ends were cut back, 5 bases at V and 7 bases at J, with 14 bases in the middle. The CDR3 here is CASSPPPPGGYTF. CDR3 DNA: TGTGCCAGCAGCCCCCCGCCTCCTGGTGGCTACACCTTC.

The rearrangement uses TRBV12-3 or TRBV12-4 and TRBJ1-5, with unresolved D. The CDR3 contains 12 residues. The ends were cut back, 2 bases at V and 11 bases at J, with 10 bases in the middle. CDR3 sequence reads: CASSLKGETQHF. CDR3 bases: TGTGCCAGCAGTTTAAAGGGAGAGACCCAGCATTTT.

The J gene is TRBJ2-5, the V gene TRBV7-9; weak D call: TRBD1 (6 bases). Germline V gene lookup returns CDR1 SEHNR and CDR2 FQNEAQ (reference sequence). V gave up 10 bases and J gave up 2 bases, with 11 bases separating them. This CDR3 is 12 amino acids long. CDR3 loop: CAIQGYQETQYF. The DNA of the CDR3 is TGTGCCATACAGGGCTATCAAGAGACCCAGTACTTC.

This clonotype was detected ten times or more. V is TRBV25-1 and J is TRBJ1-2; perhaps TRBD1 as D (6 bases). Trimming removed 1 base from V and 8 bases from J, with 20 bases in between. The germline V gene has CDR1 MGHDK and CDR2 SYGVNS. This CDR3 comprises 16 residues. CDR3 DNA: TGTGCCAGCAGTGAATGGGGAGGACAGCTTACGAAGGGCTACACCTTC. Its protein product is CASSEWGGQLTKGYTF.

The chain uses TRBV20-1 and TRBJ2-7; D gene ambiguous. The CDR3 covers 11 residues. V was pared by 6 bases and J by 2 bases, with 8 bases between. Germline assignment: CDR1 DFQATT and CDR2 SNEGSKA (reference sequence). CDR3 sequence: CSAYRPYEQYF. CDR3 nucleotide sequence: TGCAGTGCCTATAGGCCCTACGAGCAGTACTTC.

The sample holds many counts of this clonotype. This chain links TRBV7-9 with TRBJ1-5; D not certain. This CDR3 has 15 residues. The V end lost 0 bases, the J end lost 5 bases, and 11 bases lay between the germline ends. Germline-derived CDR1 and CDR2 are SEHNR and FQNEAQ (reference sequence). The CDR3 loop is CASSLAGTVDQPQHF. The CDR3 DNA reads as TGTGCCAGCAGCTTAGCTGGAACAGTGGATCAGCCCCAGCATTTT.

This clonotype appeared many times. The chain links TRBV12-3 or TRBV12-4 to TRBJ1-6; D perhaps matches TRBD1 (5 bases). V lost 5 bases to trimming and J lost 9 bases, with 11 bases between them. The CDR3 contains 13 residues. The CDR3 coding sequence is TGTGCCAGCAGTGTCTCCCAGGGTTCACCCCTCCACTTT. This translates into CASSVSQGSPLHF.

The genes are TRBV10-3 and TRBJ1-2; a weak D match, TRBD1 (5 bases). V lost 8 bases, J lost 3 bases, and 19 bases lay in between. The CDR3 loop spans 15 amino acids. Germline CDR1 and CDR2: ENHRY and SYGVKD. CDR3 region: CAIQERGRTDYGYTF. The CDR3 DNA sequence: TGTGCCATCCAGGAGAGGGGCAGAACAGACTATGGCTACACCTTC.

J is TRBJ1-2 and V is TRBV11-2, with D possibly being TRBD1 (5 bases). The germline V and J ends were trimmed by 1 base and 6 bases, with 15 bases remaining between them. Per germline, CDR1 SGHAT and CDR2 FQNNGV. This CDR3 comprises 15 residues. CDR3 nucleotide sequence: TGTGCCAGCAGCTTAGTGGTATGGGGGGTGAATGGCTACACCTTC. This codes for CASSLVVWGVNGYTF.

DNA for the CDR3: TGTGCCAGCAGCTTAAACCCCATCGGGACACGCGAGCAGTACTTC. This codes for CASSLNPIGTREQYF. This chain joins TRBV7-3 and TRBJ2-7, with a tentative D call TRBD1 (6 bases). CDR3 length: 15 residues. The V end lost 1 base, the J end lost 6 bases, and 16 bases lay between the germline ends. The germline gives CDR1 SGHTA, CDR2 FQGTGA.

This clonotype was counted many times. This chain connects TRBV20-1 to TRBJ1-5; TRBD1 might be the D (5 bases). Trimming took 4 bases from V and 0 from J, leaving 13 bases between them. This CDR3 has 15 residues. The V gene's germline CDR1 is DFQATT and CDR2 SNEGSKA (reference sequence). DNA of the CDR3: TGCAGTGCTACCGATAACAGGAATAGCAATCAGCCCCAGCATTTT. Its translation: CSATDNRNSNQPQHF.

This clonotype was counted at least ten times. J is TRBJ2-5 and V is TRBV9, with TRBD2 matching 8 bases. Per the germline V gene, CDR1 is SGDLS and CDR2 is YYNGEE. J gave up 3 bases and V 0 bases, and 7 bases lay outside the gene matches. The CDR3 spans 16 residues. The CDR3 is CASSVALGAGEETQYF. The CDR3 DNA follows: TGTGCCAGCAGCGTAGCTCTCGGAGCGGGAGAAGAGACCCAGTACTTC.

The V call is TRBV2, the J call TRBJ2-7; 8 bases fit TRBD2. Trimming at V came to 6 bases and at J to 0 bases, leaving 4 bases not matched to a gene. The CDR3 is 14 amino acids. CDR1 and CDR2 from the germline V gene are SNHLY and FYNNEI. The CDR3 loop reads CASRPSGPSYEQYF. The CDR3 nucleotides read TGTGCCAGCAGACCTAGCGGGCCCTCCTACGAGCAGTACTTC.

This clonotype was seen at least ten times. The V gene is TRBV2, the J gene TRBJ1-5; D ambiguous. CDR1 SNHLY and CDR2 FYNNEI come from the germline V gene. Trimming removed 0 bases from V and 0 bases from J, with 6 bases in between. The CDR3 sequence is 15 residues long. CDR3 region: CASSEAQYSNQPQHF. DNA for the CDR3: TGTGCCAGCAGTGAAGCGCAATATAGCAATCAGCCCCAGCATTTT.

The CDR3 DNA is TGCGCCAGCAGCTTCGGACAGGGAGGGAGAGAGCAGTACTTC. Its translation is CASSFGQGGREQYF. The gene calls are TRBV5-1 and TRBJ2-7, with TRBD1 as a possible D gene (8 bases). This CDR3 region has 14 residues. Trimming pared 2 bases from V and 7 bases from J, leaving 16 bases between. Germline V lookup: CDR1 SGHRS, CDR2 YFSETQ.

This clonotype was recorded many times. The chain is built from TRBV7-9 and TRBJ2-2; unclear D gene. Germline V lookup: CDR1 SEHNR, CDR2 FQNEAQ (reference sequence). V was shortened by 5 bases and J by 3 bases, with 7 bases between the two germline ends. The CDR3 is 13 amino acids. The CDR3 spells CASSQDHTGELFF. The CDR3 DNA reads TGTGCCAGCAGCCAGGACCACACCGGGGAGCTGTTTTTT.

As to this clonotype: Since a much larger clone is just one base distant, this may be a read error. The CDR3 nucleotides are TGCGCCAGCAGCTTATATAAGGGGGCGAGGGAGACCCAGTACTTC. Encoded protein: CASSLYKGARETQYF. V gene TRBV5-5 combines with J gene TRBJ2-5, with 7 bases lining up with TRBD1. Germline V gene lookup returns CDR1 SGHKS and CDR2 YYEKEE (reference sequence). This CDR3 spans 15 amino acids. Together with reference TRBV5-5 and TRBJ2-5, the CDR3 gives the full variable domain: DAGVTQSPTHLIKTRGQQVTLRCSPISGHKSVSWYQQVLGQGPQFIFQYYEKEERGRGNFPDRFSARQFPNYSSELNVNALLLGDSALYLCASSLYKGARETQYFGPGTRLLVL.

This clonotype was detected ten times or more. V is TRBV10-3 and J is TRBJ1-5, with no clear D. Per the germline V gene, CDR1 is ENHRY and CDR2 is SYGVKD. The CDR3 sequence is 12 residues long. Trimming took off 6 bases at V and 3 bases at J, with 6 bases between the two ends. In DNA form, the CDR3 reads TGTGCCATCAGGAGTGACAATCAGCCCCAGCATTTT. It is translated as CAIRSDNQPQHF.

There are a few counts of this clonotype. This chain joins TRBV19 and TRBJ1-5, with D possibly matching TRBD1 (6 bases). V was pared by 8 bases and J by 1 base, with 15 bases between. CDR3 size: 15 residues. The germline CDR1 and CDR2 sequences are LNHDA and SQIVND (reference sequence). The CDR3 sequence: CASGAGQKSNQPQHF. Written as DNA, the CDR3 is TGTGCCAGTGGAGCGGGACAAAAAAGCAATCAGCCCCAGCATTTT. The variable domain in full, with the rest retrieved from reference TRBV19 and TRBJ1-5, is DGGITQSPKYLFRKEGQNVTLSCEQNLNHDAMYWYRQDPGQGLRLIYYSQIVNDFQKGDIAEGYSVSREKKESFPLTVTSAQKNPTAFYLCASGAGQKSNQPQHFGDGTRLSIL.

The chain couples TRBV29-1 to TRBJ2-7; TRBD1 agrees at 8 bases. The J call is doubtful: the DNA matches TRBJ2-1 better. The CDR3 spans 14 residues. Germline CDR1 SQVTM, CDR2 ANQGSEA. The CDR3 loop is CSVERDRRNNEQFF. CDR3 sequence (DNA): TGCAGCGTTGAAAGGGACAGGAGAAACAATGAGCAGTTCTTC.

The chain employs TRBV7-9 and TRBJ2-7, with TRBD1 identical over 8 bases. The trim removed 5 bases at V and 7 bases at J, leaving 4 bases unmatched. Germline CDR1 and CDR2: SEHNR and FQNEAQ (reference sequence). The CDR3 spans 12 residues. The CDR3: CASSHRDREQYF. DNA of the CDR3: TGTGCCAGCAGCCACCGGGACAGGGAGCAGTACTTC.

This clonotype has only one observation. The DNA for the CDR3 is TGTGCCAGCAGCCCCCCCCGCGGAGGGGCCAACGAGCAGTACTTC. Translation: CASSPPRGGANEQYF. The chain joins TRBV5-5 to TRBJ2-7; weak D call: TRBD2 (6 bases). The CDR3 is 15 amino acids. Germline assignment: CDR1 SGHKS and CDR2 YYEKEE (reference sequence). V was clipped by 4 bases and J by 5 bases, with 19 bases between them.